This passage covers 21 T cell receptor beta chains from one sample sequenced in a study of T cell responses to AZD1222 COVID-19 vaccine. Profiled with immunoSEQ multiplex PCR; TCRdb holds only in-frame clones, not every one. The sample holds some 200,000 clones, 88% seen once. The sample was peripheral blood, taken 28 days after the second AZD1222 dose. The receptor source for this set is an adult who received the AZD1222 COVID-19 vaccine.

The chain recombines TRBV7-2 with TRBJ2-3; D unresolved. CDR1 SGHTA and CDR2 FQGNSA come from the germline V gene. There are 17 residues in the CDR3. V was cut by 4 bases and J by 1 base, with 18 bases left in between. CDR3 DNA: TGTGCCAGCAGCTCCCCCATAGTTGCGAAGGGCACAGATACGCAGTATTTT. Its translation: CASSSPIVAKGTDTQYF.

About this clone itself: The junction shows a germline mismatch at one end, possibly a read error. The chain combines TRBV7-7 with TRBJ2-1, with 12 bases identical to TRBD2. CDR3 length: 16 residues. The germline CDR1 and CDR2 sequences are SSHAT and FNYEAQ (reference sequence). The CDR3 here is CASSPRLAGVGNEQFF. CDR3 bases: TGTGCTAGCAGCCCCCGACTAGCGGGAGTTGGGAATGAGCAGTTCTTC.

Here the CDR3 DNA reads TGTGCCAGCAGTATAGACAGGGTGGGCAACGAGCAGTACTTC. Translated: CASSIDRVGNEQYF. The chain has TRBV28 and TRBJ2-7; 7 positions match TRBD1. The CDR3 runs to 14 residues. V was clipped by 5 bases and J by 5 bases; unmatched bases: 9. Germline lookup yields CDR1 MDHEN and CDR2 SYDVKM.

This chain joins TRBV30 and TRBJ1-2; 8 bases are a match to TRBD1. Germline CDR1 is GTSNPN and CDR2 is SVGIG (reference sequence). The CDR3 sequence is 12 residues long. V gave up 5 bases and J gave up 7 bases; unmatched junction bases: 6. This CDR3 reads CAWAGGAGGYTF. DNA of the CDR3: TGTGCCTGGGCAGGGGGCGCCGGTGGCTACACCTTC.

This sequence joins TRBV4-1 and TRBJ2-1, with D possibly matching TRBD2 (6 bases). V was pared by 1 base and J by 7 bases, with 11 bases between. Germline assignment: CDR1 MGHRA and CDR2 YSYEKL. The CDR3 sequence is 14 residues long. In DNA form, the CDR3 reads TGCGCCAGCAGCCAAGTGACGACTAGTAATGAGCAGTTCTTC. This gives the protein CASSQVTTSNEQFF.

The chain has TRBV7-9 and TRBJ2-6; D is perhaps TRBD1 (5 bases). Germline values: CDR1 SEHNR, CDR2 FQNEAQ (reference sequence). Trimming cost V 1 base and J 3 bases, with 16 bases left between them. The CDR3 is 18 residues long. The CDR3 sequence: CASSLGWSRVLGANVLTF. The CDR3, as DNA: TGTGCCAGCAGCTTAGGATGGAGCAGGGTCCTTGGGGCCAACGTCCTGACTTTC.

The CDR3 sequence is CASSFGAVRNPYNSPLHF. DNA for the CDR3: TGTGCCAGCAGCTTCGGGGCGGTGAGGAACCCCTATAATTCACCCCTCCACTTT. The chain employs TRBV7-8 and TRBJ1-6; possibly TRBD1 for D (5 bases). The CDR3 length is 18 residues. Germline CDR1 SGHVS, CDR2 FQNEAQ. V was pared by 3 bases and J by 2 bases, with 17 bases between.

The table lists this clone with a count of one. J is TRBJ2-3 and V is TRBV27; weak D call: TRBD1 (6 bases). The CDR3 covers 13 residues. V was shortened by 3 bases and J by 5 bases, with 9 bases between the two germline ends. Germline V gene data show CDR1 as MNHEY and CDR2 as SMNVEV (reference sequence). CDR3 DNA: TGTGCCAGCAGTTTGCGGACAGAAGATACGCAGTATTTT. Its protein is CASSLRTEDTQYF.

In its sample, this clone was seen a few times. This specimen includes other DNA sequences encoding the same CDR3. The V and J genes are TRBV28 and TRBJ2-1, with 13 bases matching TRBD2. CDR3 length equals 16 residues. J was trimmed by 2 bases and V by 4 bases; bases with no gene match: 2. Germline-derived CDR1 and CDR2 are MDHEN and SYDVKM. This CDR3 reads CASSSGTSGTYNEQFF. The CDR3 bases are TGTGCCAGCAGTTCAGGGACTAGCGGGACCTACAATGAGCAGTTCTTC.

This chain links TRBV2 with TRBJ2-1, with D hard to call. Trimming pared 4 bases from V and 5 bases from J, leaving 9 bases between. The germline V gene encodes CDR1 SNHLY and CDR2 FYNNEI. The CDR3 has 13 residues. Written as DNA, the CDR3 is TGTGCCAGCAGTGTGGTCCGGAACAATGAGCAGTTCTTC. Translation gives CASSVVRNNEQFF.

This clone was counted between two and nine times. The V and J genes are TRBV7-3 and TRBJ2-5; TRBD2 is a possible D gene (5 bases). The germline CDR1 and CDR2 sequences are SGHTA and FQGTGA. The CDR3 consists of 13 residues. The ends were cut back, 3 bases at V and 9 bases at J, with 14 bases in the middle. The CDR3 reads CASSFVGPGAQYF. The CDR3 DNA reads as TGTGCCAGCAGCTTCGTAGGGCCCGGGGCCCAGTACTTC.

The gene calls are TRBV6-6 and TRBJ1-2; 10 bases are shared with TRBD1. There are 14 residues in the CDR3. The V and J ends lost 6 bases and 8 bases, in that order; junction bases with no gene match: 9. Germline V CDR1 and CDR2: MNHNY, SVGAGI (reference sequence). CDR3 region: CASSLTGGAGGYTF. CDR3 DNA sequence: TGTGCCAGCAGCCTGACAGGGGGCGCAGGCGGCTACACCTTC.

The chain employs TRBV7-3 and TRBJ2-3; D may be TRBD1 or TRBD2 (6 bases each). Deletions cut 5 bases from V and 7 bases from J, with 13 bases between. In germline, CDR1 is SGHTA, CDR2 FQGTGA. This CDR3 has 13 amino acids. CDR3 coding DNA: TGTGCCAGCAGCCCGGGGGACATGTATACGCAGTATTTT. It specifies CASSPGDMYTQYF.

The chain is built from TRBV5-1 and TRBJ2-5; D perhaps matches TRBD2 (5 bases). CDR1 and CDR2 from the germline V gene are SGHRS and YFSETQ. The germline V and J ends were trimmed by 4 bases and 2 bases, with 21 bases remaining between them. The CDR3 has 17 residues. As DNA, the CDR3 is TGCGCCAGCAGCCCGACCCGGACTGATACGGGACAAGAGACCCAGTACTTC. It encodes CASSPTRTDTGQETQYF. Supplemented by reference TRBV5-1 and TRBJ2-5, the full variable domain reads KAGVTQTPRYLIKTRGQQVTLSCSPISGHRSVSWYQQTPGQGLQFLFEYFSETQRNKGNFPGRFSGRQFSNSRSEMNVSTLELGDSALYLCASSPTRTDTGQETQYFGPGTRLLVL.

The V call is TRBV29-1, the J call TRBJ2-1; possibly TRBD1 or TRBD2 for D (10 bases each). CDR1 is SQVTM and CDR2 is ANQGSEA in the germline V gene. There are 18 residues in the CDR3. Trimming removed 5 bases at V and 3 bases at J, with 26 bases between. For the CDR3, the DNA is TGCAGCGTTTCGGACAGGGGGATAGCGGGAGGATTCTACAATGAGCAGTTCTTC. This sequence encodes CSVSDRGIAGGFYNEQFF.

This clone has at least ten counts. The V gene is TRBV6-4, the J gene TRBJ2-2, with 10 bases identical to TRBD2. After removal of 6 bases from V and 3 bases from J, the junction contained 1 base not matched to a gene. Germline-derived CDR1 and CDR2 are MRHNA and SNTAGT. The CDR3 consists of 14 residues. CDR3 residues: CASRAGGDTGELFF. DNA of the CDR3: TGTGCCAGCAGAGCGGGAGGGGACACCGGGGAGCTGTTTTTT.

This clone was seen just once. This chain connects TRBV19 to TRBJ2-3; D is possibly TRBD2 (7 bases). The germline gives CDR1 LNHDA, CDR2 SQIVND (reference sequence). V lost 3 bases to trimming and J lost 0 bases, with 16 bases between them. This CDR3 has 17 amino acids. The DNA for the CDR3 is TGTGCCAGTAGTATTCACGGGGGGCGAAGGAGCACAGATACGCAGTATTTT. Translating gives CASSIHGGRRSTDTQYF.

J is TRBJ1-4 and V is TRBV19; D may be TRBD1 (6 bases). The CDR3 has 17 amino acids. Germline V lookup: CDR1 LNHDA, CDR2 SQIVND (reference sequence). The V gene lost 3 bases and the J gene lost 8 bases, with 22 bases spanning the gap. Here the CDR3 reads CASSMNLRGLQHEKLFF. The DNA for the CDR3 is TGTGCCAGTAGTATGAACCTCAGGGGTCTGCAACACGAAAAACTGTTTTTT.

The chain carries TRBV29-1 and TRBJ1-1; TRBD1 is a possible D gene (5 bases). With 2 bases removed from V and 2 bases from J, the gap between germline ends came to 9 bases. This CDR3 region has 13 residues. Per germline, CDR1 SQVTM and CDR2 ANQGSEA. CDR3 residues: CSVEPQANTEAFF. The CDR3 nucleotides read TGCAGCGTTGAACCACAGGCCAACACTGAAGCTTTCTTT.

The genes are TRBV19 and TRBJ2-3; 8 bases match TRBD1. Trimming at V came to 9 bases and at J to 2 bases, leaving 13 bases not matched to a gene. This CDR3 is 16 amino acids long. The germline V gene has CDR1 LNHDA and CDR2 SQIVND (reference sequence). The CDR3 loop reads CASQFGDQGATDTQYF. CDR3 coding DNA: TGTGCCAGCCAGTTTGGGGACCAGGGGGCCACAGATACGCAGTATTTT.

CDR3 DNA sequence: TGTGCCAGCAGCCACTCTTTTGAACTGTTTTTT. Translation gives CASSHSFELFF. The chain is built from TRBV5-8 and TRBJ1-4; D uncertain. Trimming removed 4 bases at V and 12 bases at J, with 10 bases between. CDR1 and CDR2 (germline): SGHTS, YDEGEE. CDR3 length: 11 residues.